The 13 T cell receptor beta chains below were found in one sample sequenced in a study of T cell responses to AZD1222 COVID-19 vaccine. Libraries were prepared by immunoSEQ multiplex PCR; TCRdb keeps only in-frame clonotypes and omits some of them. Seen here are some 150,000 clones, more than 90% observed once, and the top ten hold about 1.6%. This sample comprised peripheral blood, obtained 28 days after the second AZD1222 dose. The receptor set was obtained from an adult who received the AZD1222 COVID-19 vaccine.

The chain links TRBV19 to TRBJ1-5; D is unclear. Germline CDR1 is LNHDA and CDR2 is SQIVND (reference sequence). V lost 3 bases to trimming and J lost 2 bases, with 8 bases between them. CDR3 size: 14 residues. CDR3 loop: CASSINSRNQPQHF. The CDR3 DNA follows: TGTGCCAGTAGTATTAACAGTCGCAATCAGCCCCAGCATTTT.

This sequence joins TRBV28 and TRBJ2-1, with 13 bases fitting TRBD2. With V trimmed by 3 bases and J by 9 bases, 8 bases remained unmatched. Germline loops: CDR1 MDHEN, CDR2 SYDVKM. CDR3 length equals 16 residues. The chain's CDR3 is CASSFWTSGSGGEQFF. The CDR3 coding sequence is TGTGCCAGCAGTTTTTGGACTAGCGGGAGTGGAGGTGAGCAGTTCTTC.

The rearrangement links TRBV18 to TRBJ1-4; a weak D match, TRBD1 (5 bases). Deletions cut 6 bases from V and 4 bases from J, with 15 bases between. The CDR3 sequence is 15 residues long. Germline V gene sequence: CDR1 KGHSH, CDR2 LQKENI. The CDR3 coding sequence is TGTGCCAGCTCGCCGGGGGAGCAGATTAATGAAAAACTGTTTTTT. Residues: CASSPGEQINEKLFF. Full variable domain (outside the CDR3, taken from reference TRBV18 and TRBJ1-4): NAGVMQNPRHLVRRRGQEARLRCSPMKGHSHVYWYRQLPEEGLKFMVYLQKENIIDESGMPKERFSAEFPKEGPSILRIQQVVRGDSAAYFCASSPGEQINEKLFFGSGTQLSVL.

The V and J genes are TRBV7-9 and TRBJ1-2, with 10 bases that match TRBD1. CDR1 SEHNR and CDR2 FQNEAQ come from the germline V gene (reference sequence). The CDR3 runs to 14 residues. Trimming removed 7 bases from V and 4 bases from J; junction bases left unmatched: 6. CDR3 sequence: CASKPGQGIYGYTF. As DNA, the CDR3 is TGTGCCAGCAAACCGGGACAGGGGATCTATGGCTACACCTTC. Together with reference TRBV7-9 and TRBJ1-2, the CDR3 gives the full variable domain: DTGVSQNPRHKITKRGQNVTFRCDPISEHNRLYWYRQTLGQGPEFLTYFQNEAQLEKSRLLSDRFSAERPKGSFSTLEIQRTEQGDSAMYLCASKPGQGIYGYTFGSGTRLTVV.

The chain recombines TRBV18 with TRBJ2-2; 7 nucleotides line up with TRBD1. Germline V gene lookup returns CDR1 KGHSH and CDR2 LQKENI. CDR3 length: 16 residues. V was pared by 6 bases and J by 4 bases, with 11 bases of the junction left unmatched. The CDR3 bases are TGTGCCAGCTCTTTTAACCGGGACAGAATCACCGGGGAGCTGTTTTTT. It yields the protein CASSFNRDRITGELFF.

The V call is TRBV7-8, the J call TRBJ2-1; 9 bases are a match to TRBD2. CDR3 length equals 17 residues. Germline CDR1 SGHVS, CDR2 FQNEAQ. The V and J ends lost 4 bases and 7 bases, in that order; junction bases with no gene match: 14. The CDR3 region is CASSSPSGGQDPNEQFF. The CDR3 bases are TGTGCCAGCAGCTCCCCCAGCGGGGGGCAAGATCCGAATGAGCAGTTCTTC. The whole variable domain, remainder taken from reference TRBV7-8 and TRBJ2-1, is GAGVSQSPRYKVAKRGQDVALRCDPISGHVSLFWYQQALGQGPEFLTYFQNEAQLDKSGLPSDRFFAERPEGSVSTLKIQRTQQEDSAVYLCASSSPSGGQDPNEQFFGPGTRLTVL.

This chain uses TRBV28 with TRBJ1-4, with D uncertain. Germline CDR1 MDHEN, CDR2 SYDVKM. CDR3 size: 16 residues. Between the trimmed V and J ends, which lost 5 bases and 2 bases, there was a span of 15 bases. CDR3 sequence (DNA): TGTGCCAGCAGTGTCACGGCCTGGAAGACTAATGAAAAACTGTTTTTT. This encodes CASSVTAWKTNEKLFF.

This clone has just one count. The V and J genes are TRBV5-1 and TRBJ2-2; tentatively, D is TRBD2 (5 bases). CDR3 length: 16 residues. Trimming removed 4 bases at V and 0 bases at J, with 13 bases between. Germline values: CDR1 SGHRS, CDR2 YFSETQ. CDR3 amino acids: CASSNELVPNTGELFF. The CDR3 region has the DNA TGCGCCAGCAGCAACGAACTAGTGCCGAACACCGGGGAGCTGTTTTTT.

V usage is TRBV6-2 or TRBV6-3 and J usage is TRBJ2-1, with no clear D. Germline assignment: CDR1 MNHEY and CDR2 SVGEGT. The CDR3 sequence is 13 residues long. Between the trimmed V and J ends, which lost 6 bases and 12 bases, there was a span of 18 bases. The CDR3 region is CASSPLAGRAQFF. The CDR3 region has the DNA TGTGCCAGCAGCCCCCTCGCCGGAAGAGCGCAGTTCTTC.

This chain connects TRBV9 to TRBJ1-2; a possible D gene is TRBD1 (6 bases). V lost 2 bases and J 7 bases, leaving 21 bases between the germline ends. CDR3 size: 16 residues. Per the germline V gene, CDR1 is SGDLS and CDR2 is YYNGEE. CDR3 sequence: CASSVDHVGDKRGYTF. The CDR3 nucleotides are TGTGCCAGCAGCGTTGATCATGTGGGGGACAAGCGTGGCTACACCTTC.

J is TRBJ1-2 and V is TRBV3-1 (or the pseudogene TRBV3-2); the match to TRBD1 covers 10 bases. The junction had 10 bases not matched to a gene; V was cut back by 0 bases and J by 3 bases. Germline CDR1 reads LGHDT; CDR2 reads YNNKEL (reference sequence). The CDR3 is made up of 18 amino acids. The CDR3 here is CASSQEFTRTGGDYGYTF. The CDR3 nucleotides are TGTGCCAGCAGCCAAGAGTTTACCAGGACAGGGGGAGACTATGGCTACACCTTC.

V usage is TRBV10-3 and J usage is TRBJ2-1; the match to TRBD2 covers 9 bases. V lost 8 bases to trimming and J lost 8 bases; unmatched junction nucleotides: 13. CDR1 is ENHRY, CDR2 SYGVKD, per germline. This CDR3 comprises 15 residues. The CDR3 nucleotides read TGTGCCATCCGGAGGGGGCTAGCGGGGCCGGATGAGCAGTTCTTC. Its protein is CAIRRGLAGPDEQFF.

This chain joins TRBV15 and TRBJ1-6; D uncertain. Germline CDR1 and CDR2: LNHNV and YYDKDF (reference sequence). With 8 bases removed from V and 3 bases from J, the gap between germline ends came to 5 bases. This CDR3 comprises 12 residues. The CDR3 bases are TGTGCCACCTCGATCTATAATTCACCCCTCCACTTT. Amino acids: CATSIYNSPLHF.